This T cell receptor (beta chain) was identified in a study of T cells in localized non-small cell lung cancer. Broader study findings: Higher blood T cell density went with longer overall survival. Appearing in adjacent lung were a median about 57 of the top 100 tumor clones.

The CDR3 sequence is 14 residues long. CDR1 is SGHRS and CDR2 is YFSETQ in the germline V gene. The germline V and J ends were trimmed by 0 bases and 4 bases, with 10 bases remaining between them. The data were produced by immunoSEQ multiplex PCR, yet TCRdb's version contains in-frame clones alone and is incomplete. The data hold about 17,000 clones, with about 83% observed a single time. With regard to this clone: Its matching antigen is unknown.

This chain joins TRBV5-1 and TRBJ2-5, with TRBD1 as a possible D gene (5 bases). The sequenced sample was peripheral blood, obtained before any cancer treatment. The TCR originated in a male donor aged 60 or over with stage III lung adenocarcinoma. In DNA, the CDR3 is TGCGCCAGCAGCTTGGGACAGCCGACAGAGACCCAGTACTTC. Protein product: CASSLGQPTETQYF.